Below are 6 T cell receptor beta chains sequenced from a single sample in a study of identifying expanded T cells in peripheral blood. TCRdb keeps only in-frame clones here, not all; method: immunoSEQ multiplex PCR. This table holds approximately 130,000 clones, about 88% found once. Sequenced input: blood. Receptors originate from a person aged 18 to 70 in good health.

The chain links TRBV7-3 to TRBJ2-3, with 8 bases aligning to TRBD2. Losses at the gene ends were 4 bases for V and 4 bases for J; bases not matched to a gene: 7. The CDR3 sequence is 15 residues long. Germline V gene lookup returns CDR1 SGHTA and CDR2 FQGTGA. CDR3 loop: CASSSSGSVADTQYF. CDR3 DNA sequence: TGTGCCAGCAGCTCCAGCGGGAGCGTGGCAGATACGCAGTATTTT.

This sequence joins TRBV7-9 and TRBJ1-4; perhaps TRBD1 as D (6 bases). The CDR3 covers 13 residues. Trimming pared 1 base from V and 8 bases from J, leaving 8 bases between. From germline, CDR1 is SEHNR and CDR2 FQNEAQ (reference sequence). The CDR3 DNA reads TGTGCCAGCAGCTTAGGGACAGCCGAAAAACTGTTTTTT. Its protein product is CASSLGTAEKLFF.

This chain connects TRBV2 to TRBJ2-3, with 12 bases aligning to TRBD2. The V and J ends lost 9 bases and 14 bases, in that order; junction bases with no gene match: 15. CDR1 is SNHLY, CDR2 FYNNEI, per germline. The CDR3 totals 14 residues. The CDR3 loop is CASSGELAGGDRYF. CDR3 nucleotides: TGTGCCAGTTCCGGCGAGCTAGCGGGGGGGGATCGGTATTTT.

This chain links TRBV6-5 with TRBJ1-2, with D unresolved. The CDR3 loop spans 13 amino acids. Germline-derived CDR1 and CDR2 are MNHEY and SVGAGI. V lost 5 bases and J 3 bases, leaving 10 bases between the germline ends. CDR3 coding DNA: TGTGCCAGCAGTCGAGACACCTACTATGGCTACACCTTC. Its translation: CASSRDTYYGYTF.

The chain uses TRBV19 and TRBJ2-5; D is unresolved. The length of the CDR3 is 16 residues. Germline V gives CDR1 LNHDA, CDR2 SQIVND (reference sequence). The V end lost 6 bases, the J end lost 4 bases, and 21 bases lay between the germline ends. CDR3 loop: CASRPPGPAHLETQYF. In DNA form, the CDR3 reads TGTGCCAGTAGACCACCAGGACCCGCGCATTTAGAGACCCAGTACTTC.

The J gene is TRBJ1-1, the V gene TRBV19, with a weak D call TRBD1 (5 bases). The CDR3 extends over 14 amino acids. The germline gives CDR1 LNHDA, CDR2 SQIVND (reference sequence). V was pared by 2 bases and J by 5 bases, with 12 bases between. CDR3 in DNA: TGTGCCAGTAGTATAATAGGGGAGGGGACTGAAGCTTTCTTT. Translated: CASSIIGEGTEAFF.